The clone carrying this T cell receptor beta chain was recorded only once. How the authors handled the data: For nucleated cells, counts were estimated from reference gene primer amplification. Assay: immunoSEQ multiplex PCR; the TCRdb copy retains only in-frame clones and omits some. Clone size and V and J calls were adopted from that table, with D and trimming inferred from the DNA. The sample carries roughly 73,000 clones, around 86% recorded once. This record belongs to a study of blood T cell repertoires in COVID-19. The CDR3 totals 13 residues. The germline V and J ends were trimmed by 7 bases and 0 bases, with 4 bases remaining between them. Germline CDR1 reads LGHDT; CDR2 reads YNNKEL (reference sequence).

The sample taken for sequencing was peripheral blood. The chain uses TRBV3-1 (or the pseudogene TRBV3-2) and TRBJ1-6; D unclear. The sequence came from a woman aged 80 or over with active or convalescent COVID-19. The CDR3 DNA is TGTGCCAGCACGAGCTCCTATAATTCACCCCTCCACTTT. It codes for CASTSSYNSPLHF.